This T cell receptor beta chain was recovered during a study of T cell repertoires in cytomegalovirus infection. This clonotype came up a few times. Its antigen is not identified. The germline gives CDR1 SGHTA, CDR2 FQGNSA. The V and J ends lost 5 bases and 11 bases respectively, with 14 bases between them. The CDR3 totals 12 residues. TCRdb re-called the reads through MiXCR, storing one row per CDR3 protein. This repertoire shows hundreds of thousands of distinct CDR3 sequences, 40% to 50% found once; its top ten account for roughly two fifths. V usage is TRBV7-2 and J usage is TRBJ2-3; D remains ambiguous. The origin of this receptor is a human donor in good health (CMV status not recorded). Some clones in this sample may be carry-over from other donors' samples. Sequenced here: cultured PBMCs, sampled from culture after CMV antigen stimulation. CDR3 in DNA: TGTGCCAGCAGCGCTAGTTCTTCAAGGCAGTATTTT. This gives the protein CASSASSSRQYF. The variable domain in full, completed from reference TRBV7-2 and TRBJ2-3, reads GAGVSQSPSNKVTEKGKDVELRCDPISGHTALYWYRQSLGQGLEFLIYFQGNSAPDKSGLPSDRFSAERTGGSVSTLTIQRTQQEDSAVYLCASSASSSRQYFGPGTRLTVL.